This T cell receptor (beta chain) appears in the sequencing data of a study of blood T cells in healthy people across ages. Then a second PCR, running roughly 7 to 12 cycles, was carried out with a sample-barcoded 5' primer and a J-beta primer mix. Samples each returned at least 3 million CDR3-containing paired-end reads. TCRdb re-derived calls from the 5' RACE reads in MiXCR, one entry per CDR3 protein. Among almost 800,000 distinct CDR3 sequences, 58% were seen once, and the ten largest hold over 20%. Per the germline V gene, CDR1 is LGHDT and CDR2 is YNNKEL (reference sequence). The CDR3 length is 15 residues. Findings and caveats of the study: The authors considered diversity estimates from one million T cells to be underestimates.

In its sample, this clonotype was seen once. Antigen specificity is unknown. Material: blood. The clonotype comes from a man aged 25-40 years in good health. This chain joins TRBV3-1 and TRBJ2-4; possibly TRBD1 for D (5 bases). TRBJ2-7 explains the end of the DNA better; the J call may be wrong. CDR3 bases: TGTGCCAGCAGCCAAAGGCAGGGCATCGAGAACGAGCAGTACTTC. Encoded protein: CASSQRQGIENEQYF.